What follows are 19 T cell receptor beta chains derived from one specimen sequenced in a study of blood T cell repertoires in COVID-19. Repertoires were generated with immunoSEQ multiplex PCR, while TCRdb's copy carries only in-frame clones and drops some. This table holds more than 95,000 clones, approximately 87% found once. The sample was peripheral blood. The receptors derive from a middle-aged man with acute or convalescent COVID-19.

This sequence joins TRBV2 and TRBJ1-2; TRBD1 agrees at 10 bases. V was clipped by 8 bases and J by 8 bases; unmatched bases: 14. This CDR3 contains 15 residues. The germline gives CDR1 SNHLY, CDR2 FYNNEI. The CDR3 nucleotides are TGTGCCAGCGGGGCCGGGGGGACAGGGGCTGACGGCTACACCTTC. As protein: CASGAGGTGADGYTF.

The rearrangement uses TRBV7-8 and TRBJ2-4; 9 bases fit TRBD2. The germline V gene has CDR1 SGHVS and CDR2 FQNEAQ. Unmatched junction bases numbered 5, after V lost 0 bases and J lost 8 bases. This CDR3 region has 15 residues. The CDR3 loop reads CASSLAAGGSDIQYF. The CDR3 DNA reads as TGTGCCAGCAGCTTAGCAGCGGGGGGCTCCGACATTCAGTACTTC.

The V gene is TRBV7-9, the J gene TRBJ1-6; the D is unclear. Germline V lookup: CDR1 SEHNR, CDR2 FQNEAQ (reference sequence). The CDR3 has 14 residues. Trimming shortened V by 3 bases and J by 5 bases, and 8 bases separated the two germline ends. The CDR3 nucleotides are TGTGCCAGCAGCTTCAACGGGGATAATTCACCCCTCCACTTT. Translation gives CASSFNGDNSPLHF.

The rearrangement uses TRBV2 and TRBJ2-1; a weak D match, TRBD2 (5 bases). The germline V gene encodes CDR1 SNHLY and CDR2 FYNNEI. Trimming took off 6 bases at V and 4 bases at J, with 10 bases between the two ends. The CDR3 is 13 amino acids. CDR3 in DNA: TGTGCCAGCAGCGGACTTTTTTACAATGAGCAGTTCTTC. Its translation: CASSGLFYNEQFF. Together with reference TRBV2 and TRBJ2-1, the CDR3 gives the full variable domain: EPEVTQTPSHQVTQMGQEVILRCVPISNHLYFYWYRQILGQKVEFLVSFYNNEISEKSEIFDDQFSVERPDGSNFTLKIRSTKLEDSAMYFCASSGLFYNEQFFGPGTRLTVL.

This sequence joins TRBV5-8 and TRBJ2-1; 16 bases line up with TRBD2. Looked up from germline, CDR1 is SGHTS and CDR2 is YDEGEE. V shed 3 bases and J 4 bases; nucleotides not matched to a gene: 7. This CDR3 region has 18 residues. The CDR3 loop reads CASSSPGLAGGGYNEQFF. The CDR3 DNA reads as TGTGCCAGCAGCTCCCCGGGACTAGCGGGGGGGGGATACAATGAGCAGTTCTTC. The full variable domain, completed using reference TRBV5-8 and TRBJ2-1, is EAGVTQSPTHLIKTRGQQATLRCSPISGHTSVYWYQQALGLGLQFLLWYDEGEERNRGNFPPRFSGRQFPNYSSELNVNALELEDSALYLCASSSPGLAGGGYNEQFFGPGTRLTVL.

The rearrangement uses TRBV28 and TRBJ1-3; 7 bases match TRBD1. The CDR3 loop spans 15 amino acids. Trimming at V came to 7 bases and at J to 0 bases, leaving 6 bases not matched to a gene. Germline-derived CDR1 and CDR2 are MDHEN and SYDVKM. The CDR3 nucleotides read TGTGCCAGCACCTTGGGACAGTTCTCTGGAAACACCATATATTTT. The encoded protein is CASTLGQFSGNTIYF.

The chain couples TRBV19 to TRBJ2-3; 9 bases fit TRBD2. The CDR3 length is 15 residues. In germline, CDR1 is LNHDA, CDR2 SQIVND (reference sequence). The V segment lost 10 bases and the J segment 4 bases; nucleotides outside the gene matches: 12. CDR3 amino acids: CATGLAGGPSDTQYF. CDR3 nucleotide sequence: TGTGCCACCGGTTTGGCGGGAGGGCCATCAGATACGCAGTATTTT. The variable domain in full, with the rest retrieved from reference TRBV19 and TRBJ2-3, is DGGITQSPKYLFRKEGQNVTLSCEQNLNHDAMYWYRQDPGQGLRLIYYSQIVNDFQKGDIAEGYSVSREKKESFPLTVTSAQKNPTAFYLCATGLAGGPSDTQYFGPGTRLTVL.

CDR3 DNA sequence: TGTGCCAGCAGTTCCTCGGGGGTCCATTCACCCCTCCACTTT. Its protein product is CASSSSGVHSPLHF. The chain joins TRBV27 to TRBJ1-6, with a tentative D call TRBD1 (5 bases). CDR1 is MNHEY, CDR2 SMNVEV, per germline (reference sequence). The CDR3 length is 14 residues. V was pared by 4 bases and J by 8 bases, with 12 bases between.

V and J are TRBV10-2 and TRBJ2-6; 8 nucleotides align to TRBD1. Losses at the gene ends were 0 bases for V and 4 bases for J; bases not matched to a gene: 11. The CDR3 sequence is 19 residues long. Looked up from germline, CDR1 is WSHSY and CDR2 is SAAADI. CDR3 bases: TGCGCCAGCAGTGAGTCGAGGCCCGGGACAGGTTCCGGGGCCAACGTCCTGACTTTC. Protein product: CASSESRPGTGSGANVLTF.

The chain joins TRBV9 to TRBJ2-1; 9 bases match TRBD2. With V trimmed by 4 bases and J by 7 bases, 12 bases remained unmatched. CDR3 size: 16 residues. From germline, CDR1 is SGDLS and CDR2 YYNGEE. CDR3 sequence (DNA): TGTGCCAGCAGCCCTAGCGGGGCGATTTCGTGGAATGAGCAGTTCTTC. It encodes CASSPSGAISWNEQFF.

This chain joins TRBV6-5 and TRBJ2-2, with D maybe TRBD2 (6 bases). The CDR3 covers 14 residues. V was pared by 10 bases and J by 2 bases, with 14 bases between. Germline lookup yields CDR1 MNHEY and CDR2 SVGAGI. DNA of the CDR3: TGTGCCACCAGCGGAGGGCGCAACACCGGGGAGCTGTTTTTT. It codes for CATSGGRNTGELFF.

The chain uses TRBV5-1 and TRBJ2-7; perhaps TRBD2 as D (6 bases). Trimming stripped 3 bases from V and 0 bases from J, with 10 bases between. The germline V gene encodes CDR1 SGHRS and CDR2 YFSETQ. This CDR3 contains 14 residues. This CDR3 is CASSSSVSSYEQYF. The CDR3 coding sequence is TGCGCCAGCAGCTCTAGCGTTAGCTCCTACGAGCAGTACTTC.

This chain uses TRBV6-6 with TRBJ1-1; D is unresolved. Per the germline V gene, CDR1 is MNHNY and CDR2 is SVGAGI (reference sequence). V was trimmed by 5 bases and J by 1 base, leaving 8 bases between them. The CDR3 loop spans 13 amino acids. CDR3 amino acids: CASSTLGNTEAFF. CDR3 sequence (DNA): TGTGCCAGCAGTACCCTCGGGAACACTGAAGCTTTCTTT.

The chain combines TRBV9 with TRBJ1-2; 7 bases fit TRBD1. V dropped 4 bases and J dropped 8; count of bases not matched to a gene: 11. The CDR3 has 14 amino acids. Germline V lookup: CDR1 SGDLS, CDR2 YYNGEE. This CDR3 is CASSRLRQGVGYTF. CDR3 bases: TGTGCCAGCAGCAGATTGAGACAGGGAGTCGGCTACACCTTC.

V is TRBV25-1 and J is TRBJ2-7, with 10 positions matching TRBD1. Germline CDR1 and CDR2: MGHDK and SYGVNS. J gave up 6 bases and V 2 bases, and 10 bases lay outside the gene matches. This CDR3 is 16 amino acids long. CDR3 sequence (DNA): TGTGCCAGCAGTGAACTCCTCCCGGGACAGGGGATCGAGCAGTACTTC. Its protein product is CASSELLPGQGIEQYF.

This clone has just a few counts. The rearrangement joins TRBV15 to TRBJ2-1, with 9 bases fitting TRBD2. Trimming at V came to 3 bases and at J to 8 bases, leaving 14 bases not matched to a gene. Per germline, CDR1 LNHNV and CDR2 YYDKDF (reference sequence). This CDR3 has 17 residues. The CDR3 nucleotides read TGTGCCACCAGCAGTGGGGCCCAAGCGGGAGGCCTGGATGAGCAGTTCTTC. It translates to CATSSGAQAGGLDEQFF.

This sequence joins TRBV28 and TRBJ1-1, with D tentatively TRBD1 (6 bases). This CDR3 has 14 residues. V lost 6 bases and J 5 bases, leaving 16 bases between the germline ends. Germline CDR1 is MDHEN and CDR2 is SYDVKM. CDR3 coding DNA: TGTGCCAGCAGCCTCCGGGGGGCGGGGACTGAAGCTTTCTTT. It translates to CASSLRGAGTEAFF.

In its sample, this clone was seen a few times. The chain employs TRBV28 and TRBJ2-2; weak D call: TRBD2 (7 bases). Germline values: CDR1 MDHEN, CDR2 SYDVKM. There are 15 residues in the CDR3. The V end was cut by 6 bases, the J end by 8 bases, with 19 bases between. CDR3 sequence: CASSPWAGEGGELFF. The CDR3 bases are TGTGCCAGCAGCCCCTGGGCAGGGGAGGGTGGGGAGCTGTTTTTT.

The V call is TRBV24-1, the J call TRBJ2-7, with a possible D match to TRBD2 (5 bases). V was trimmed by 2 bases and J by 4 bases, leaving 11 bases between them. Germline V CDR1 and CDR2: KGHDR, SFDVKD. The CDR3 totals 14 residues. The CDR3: CATSDSGLMYEQYF. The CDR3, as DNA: TGTGCCACCAGTGATTCAGGACTTATGTACGAGCAGTACTTC.